This T cell receptor beta chain appears in the sequencing data of a study of technical replicates of blood from a few donors. Clones were sequenced by immunoSEQ multiplex PCR, and TCRdb holds only the in-frame ones, with some missing. The table lists more than 90,000 clones, approximately 96% of them singletons. Sequencing used T cells isolated from PBMCs. The clonotype comes from a human donor in good health.

CDR3 sequence: CASSEQELSYEQYF. CDR3 sequence (DNA): TGTGCCAGCAGTGAGCAGGAACTCTCCTACGAGCAGTACTTC. This rearrangement joins TRBV6-1 to TRBJ2-7; D uncertain. The CDR3 has 14 amino acids. V was trimmed by 3 bases and J by 0 bases, leaving 9 bases between them. Germline loops: CDR1 MNHNS, CDR2 SASEGT.